This T cell receptor beta chain was retrieved from a study of beta chain features in type 1 diabetes. Study conclusions and caveats: Patients with type 1 diabetes showed fewer VDJ junction insertions and more deletions. No resolution was reached here on whether HLA type influences TCRB rearrangement. Type 1 diabetes patients showed a moderate but significant shortening of TCRB CDR3s in all four CD4+ subsets.

As regards this clone: Its antigen is currently unknown.

Expressed TCRB transcripts got sequenced, as all isolated RNA was reverse transcribed. Clones were sequenced by immunoSEQ multiplex PCR, and TCRdb holds only the in-frame ones, with some missing. The profile covers some 220,000 clones, with under 13% appearing a single time and less than 1.5% taken by the ten largest. Germline CDR1 reads MNHNY; CDR2 reads SVGAGI (reference sequence). The V gene lost 4 bases and the J gene lost 0 bases, with 11 bases spanning the gap. The CDR3 is 15 amino acids. J is TRBJ2-3 and V is TRBV6-6; a weak D match, TRBD2 (5 bases). Source material: central memory CD4+ T cells from blood. The receptor was derived from a man younger than 30 in good health. CDR3 region: CASSSTGESTDTQYF. The CDR3, as DNA: TGTGCCAGCAGTTCCACCGGGGAAAGCACAGATACGCAGTATTTT.